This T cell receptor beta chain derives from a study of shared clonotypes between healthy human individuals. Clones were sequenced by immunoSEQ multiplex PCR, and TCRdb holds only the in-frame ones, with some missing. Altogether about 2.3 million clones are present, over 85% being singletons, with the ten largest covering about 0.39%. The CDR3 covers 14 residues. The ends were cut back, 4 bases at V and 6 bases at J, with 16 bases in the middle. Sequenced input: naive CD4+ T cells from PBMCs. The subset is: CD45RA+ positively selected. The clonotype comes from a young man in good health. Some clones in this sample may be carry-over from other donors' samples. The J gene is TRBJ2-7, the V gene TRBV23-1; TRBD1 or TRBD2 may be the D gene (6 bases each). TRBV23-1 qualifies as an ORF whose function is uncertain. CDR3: CASSRTGRLCEQYF. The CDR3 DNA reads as TGCGCCAGCAGTCGAACAGGGAGGTTGTGCGAGCAGTACTTC.